The 32 T cell receptor beta chains listed next were all sequenced from one sample in a study of blood T cells in healthy people across ages. A second PCR, run for about 7 to 12 cycles, used a sample-barcoded 5' primer plus a J-beta primer mix. TCRdb recomputed calls from the 5' RACE reads with MiXCR, one row per CDR3 protein. The data contain 750,000 to 950,000 distinct CDR3 sequences, just under 30% of them seen just once; the ten biggest clones take up 9.5% to 13%. The data also belong to a second study, concerning T cells of mothers and their children.

Sequencing was done on a sample of blood. These receptors came from a middle-aged woman in good health.

Note on this clonotype: An end of the junction differs from the germline gene, which may be a read error. V gene TRBV12-3 or TRBV12-4 combines with J gene TRBJ2-2; 8 bases agree with TRBD1. The CDR3 runs to 15 residues. CDR3 sequence: CASSDRGGHTGERFF. The CDR3 DNA reads TGTGCCAGCAGCGACAGGGGAGGCCACACCGGGGAGCGGTTTTTT.

This clonotype was seen only a few times. The gene calls are TRBV10-3 and TRBJ1-4, with D unclear. Trimming took off 0 bases at V and 7 bases at J, with 9 bases between the two ends. This CDR3 contains 14 residues. Looked up from germline, CDR1 is ENHRY and CDR2 is SYGVKD. The CDR3 protein is CAISESFGSEKLFF. In nucleotides, the CDR3 is TGTGCCATCAGTGAGTCGTTTGGGTCTGAAAAACTGTTTTTT.

With respect to this clonotype: This sequence may be a read error, since a much larger clone differs from it by one base. The V gene is TRBV20-1, the J gene TRBJ2-1; 7 bases map to TRBD1. CDR1 DFQATT and CDR2 SNEGSKA come from the germline V gene (reference sequence). V shed 4 bases and J 13 bases; nucleotides not matched to a gene: 10. This CDR3 region has 12 residues. CDR3 residues: CSATGQKETQFF. The CDR3, as DNA: TGCAGTGCTACGGGACAGAAAGAGACCCAGTTCTTC.

This clonotype was seen at least ten times. The chain uses TRBV6-4 and TRBJ2-6, with a tentative D call TRBD1 (6 bases). Germline V CDR1 and CDR2: MRHNA, SNTAGT. Trimming removed 0 bases at V and 0 bases at J, with 6 bases between. The CDR3 is 16 amino acids. The DNA of the CDR3 is TGTGCCAGCAGTGACTCGGGACACTCTGGGGCCAACGTCCTGACTTTC. Residues: CASSDSGHSGANVLTF.

This clonotype appeared a few times. V gene TRBV5-8 combines with J gene TRBJ1-2; a weak D match, TRBD1 (5 bases). The V gene lost 4 bases and the J gene lost 4 bases, with 17 bases spanning the gap. Germline CDR1 reads SGHTS; CDR2 reads YDEGEE. The CDR3 has 15 amino acids. The CDR3 loop reads CASSPGLLGSYGYTF. The CDR3 DNA reads TGTGCCAGCAGCCCGGGACTCCTTGGGAGCTATGGCTACACCTTC. The variable domain in full, with the rest retrieved from reference TRBV5-8 and TRBJ1-2, is EAGVTQSPTHLIKTRGQQATLRCSPISGHTSVYWYQQALGLGLQFLLWYDEGEERNRGNFPPRFSGRQFPNYSSELNVNALELEDSALYLCASSPGLLGSYGYTFGSGTRLTVV.

This clonotype was recorded a few times. The chain carries TRBV20-1 and TRBJ1-6; D call uncertain. The V gene lost 7 bases and the J gene lost 10 bases, with 20 bases spanning the gap. The germline V gene has CDR1 DFQATT and CDR2 SNEGSKA (reference sequence). This CDR3 has 14 residues. The CDR3 here is CSGSSGLAGSPLHF. CDR3 DNA: TGCAGTGGGAGCTCCGGCCTAGCGGGCTCACCCCTCCACTTT.

This chain connects TRBV4-1 to TRBJ2-1; 10 nucleotides align to TRBD2. The CDR3 is 18 amino acids. J was trimmed by 0 bases and V by 1 base; bases with no gene match: 6. The germline V gene encodes CDR1 MGHRA and CDR2 YSYEKL. CDR3 residues: CASSQGTSGLPSYNEQFF. The CDR3 bases are TGCGCCAGCAGCCAAGGGACTAGCGGATTACCCTCCTACAATGAGCAGTTCTTC.

This sequence joins TRBV18 and TRBJ1-1; D perhaps matches TRBD1 (6 bases). Germline lookup yields CDR1 KGHSH and CDR2 LQKENI. The CDR3 loop spans 14 amino acids. Deletions cut 1 base from V and 5 bases from J, with 11 bases between. CDR3 in amino acids: CASSPRKGGTEAFF. The CDR3 nucleotides are TGTGCCAGCTCACCACGCAAGGGGGGAACTGAAGCTTTCTTT.

A word on this clonotype: Possible read error: a much larger clone is one base away. The chain employs TRBV7-3 and TRBJ2-3; no definite D call. The CDR3 totals 14 residues. V was shortened by 2 bases and J by 0 bases, with 6 bases between the two germline ends. Germline CDR1 reads SGHTA; CDR2 reads FQGTGA. The CDR3 DNA follows: TGTGCCAGCAGCTTAGACCCCAGCACAGATACGCAGTATTTT. Translation: CASSLDPSTDTQYF.

A word on this clonotype: At one end the junction does not follow the germline gene, possibly because of a read error. CDR3 region: CASSHRTSGLGVDTRYF. Here the CDR3 DNA reads TGTGCCAGCAGCCACCGGACTAGCGGGTTGGGCGTGGATACGCGGTATTTT. This chain joins TRBV3-1 and TRBJ2-3, with TRBD2 matching 11 bases. From germline, CDR1 is LGHDT and CDR2 YNNKEL (reference sequence). The CDR3 is 17 amino acids.

This clonotype was observed many times. The genes are TRBV5-4 and TRBJ2-1; D unresolved. This CDR3 spans 13 amino acids. V was pared by 4 bases and J by 6 bases, with 11 bases between. From germline, CDR1 is SGHNT and CDR2 YYREEE (reference sequence). The CDR3 DNA follows: TGTGCCAGCAGCGACCGGGTGCCCAATGAGCAGTTCTTC. Residues: CASSDRVPNEQFF.

This clonotype came up a few times. The chain links TRBV28 to TRBJ2-5, with 7 bases identical to TRBD1. The V gene's germline CDR1 is MDHEN and CDR2 SYDVKM. This CDR3 is built from 14 residues. J lost 5 bases, V lost 3 bases, and 6 bases had no gene match. The CDR3 bases are TGTGCCAGCAGTTTGACAGGGACCTTTGAGACCCAGTACTTC. Translation gives CASSLTGTFETQYF.

The V and J genes are TRBV20-1 and TRBJ1-1, with TRBD1 as a possible D gene (5 bases). This CDR3 has 13 amino acids. Looked up from germline, CDR1 is DFQATT and CDR2 is SNEGSKA (reference sequence). The V gene lost 3 bases and the J gene lost 6 bases, with 14 bases spanning the gap. The CDR3 sequence: CSASPGMFAEAFF. For the CDR3, the DNA is TGCAGTGCTAGCCCAGGGATGTTTGCTGAAGCTTTCTTT.

This clonotype was recorded a few times. This chain links TRBV12-3 or TRBV12-4 with TRBJ2-3; D may match TRBD1 or TRBD2 (6 bases each). V gave up 5 bases and J gave up 1 base, with 25 bases separating them. This CDR3 region has 19 residues. The CDR3 coding sequence is TGTGCCAGCAGTCCGCGCCGTCCCGGGGGCGTCATAGGCACAGATACGCAGTATTTT. Protein product: CASSPRRPGGVIGTDTQYF.

The chain recombines TRBV5-1 with TRBJ2-1; 12 nucleotides align to TRBD1. Per germline, CDR1 SGHRS and CDR2 YFSETQ. The V segment lost 0 bases and the J segment 3 bases; nucleotides outside the gene matches: 16. CDR3 length: 21 residues. Written as DNA, the CDR3 is TGCGCCAGCAGCTTGGAAGGGACAGGGGGCAACATCGGCAAGCGCTACAATGAGCAGTTCTTC. It yields the protein CASSLEGTGGNIGKRYNEQFF.

The table lists this clonotype with a few counts. V is TRBV28 and J is TRBJ1-5, with 10 bases that match TRBD1. Germline CDR1 reads MDHEN; CDR2 reads SYDVKM. The trim removed 4 bases at V and 5 bases at J, leaving 5 bases unmatched. The CDR3 sequence is 15 residues long. The CDR3 loop reads CASSYRGQGYQPQHF. In nucleotides, the CDR3 is TGTGCCAGCAGTTATCGGGGACAGGGGTATCAGCCCCAGCATTTT.

This clonotype was detected only a few times. The rearrangement joins TRBV20-1 to TRBJ2-1; 11 bases are shared with TRBD2. The V gene's germline CDR1 is DFQATT and CDR2 SNEGSKA (reference sequence). The CDR3 is 15 amino acids. J was trimmed by 4 bases and V by 6 bases; bases with no gene match: 8. CDR3 loop: CSAPRLAGGYNEQFF. For the CDR3, the DNA is TGCAGTGCCCCCCGGCTAGCGGGGGGTTACAATGAGCAGTTCTTC.

Comments on this clonotype: This could be a read error, since a much larger clone is one nucleotide away. The chain recombines TRBV10-3 with TRBJ2-5; 7 nucleotides agree with TRBD1. The V gene's germline CDR1 is ENHRY and CDR2 SYGVKD. The CDR3 contains 16 residues. The CDR3 protein is CAISGSGQSTQETRYF. CDR3 sequence (DNA): TGTGCCATCAGTGGCTCGGGACAGTCTACCCAAGAGACCCGGTACTTC.

Remarks on this clonotype: Compared with germline, one end of the junction differs, possibly owing to a read error. V is TRBV14 and J is TRBJ1-6; 9 nucleotides align to TRBD1. The CDR3 spans 15 residues. Germline V CDR1 and CDR2: SGHDN, FVKESK. CDR3 coding DNA: TGTGCCAGCAGTCAAGGACAGGGGCCGAGTTCACCCCTCCACTTT. It is translated as CASSQGQGPSSPLHF.

The chain carries TRBV7-9 and TRBJ1-1; D is unresolved. Between the trimmed V and J ends, which lost 1 base and 1 base, there was a span of 10 bases. Per germline, CDR1 SEHNR and CDR2 FQNEAQ (reference sequence). This CDR3 spans 15 amino acids. The CDR3 DNA reads as TGTGCCAGCAGCTTAGATCTGGTAACGAACACTGAAGCTTTCTTT. Its protein product is CASSLDLVTNTEAFF.

This chain uses TRBV20-1 with TRBJ2-4, with a weak D call TRBD2 (5 bases). Judging by the DNA end, TRBJ2-7 fits better; the J call may be wrong. From germline, CDR1 is DFQATT and CDR2 SNEGSKA (reference sequence). This CDR3 spans 14 amino acids. The CDR3 loop is CSATSSSSMSEQYF. CDR3 DNA: TGCAGTGCTACGTCTAGCAGCTCCATGAGCGAGCAGTACTTC.

The chain uses TRBV28 and TRBJ2-3; 8 nucleotides match TRBD1. V trimming: 5 bases; J trimming: 0 bases; junction bases outside the gene matches: 7. Germline V gene lookup returns CDR1 MDHEN and CDR2 SYDVKM. The CDR3 has 16 residues. The CDR3 loop is CASSPAGTGSTDTQYF. The CDR3 DNA reads TGTGCCAGCAGTCCCGCCGGGACAGGAAGCACAGATACGCAGTATTTT. The variable domain in full, with the rest retrieved from reference TRBV28 and TRBJ2-3, is DVKVTQSSRYLVKRTGEKVFLECVQDMDHENMFWYRQDPGLGLRLIYFSYDVKMKEKGDIPEGYSVSREKKERFSLILESASTNQTSMYLCASSPAGTGSTDTQYFGPGTRLTVL.

This clonotype was picked up many times. The chain uses TRBV12-3 or TRBV12-4 and TRBJ2-5, with D possibly TRBD2 on 6 matching bases. V was pared by 5 bases and J by 2 bases, with 18 bases between. CDR3 length: 16 residues. CDR3 protein: CASSGGIQALQETQYF. CDR3 DNA: TGTGCCAGCAGTGGGGGGATACAGGCGCTACAAGAGACCCAGTACTTC.

The chain has TRBV28 and TRBJ2-2; possibly TRBD1 or TRBD2 for D (5 bases each). The CDR3 consists of 16 residues. Germline CDR1 is MDHEN and CDR2 is SYDVKM. Trimming pared 1 base from V and 1 base from J, leaving 10 bases between. The DNA for the CDR3 is TGTGCCAGCAGTTTATTTGGGGGTTGGAACACCGGGGAGCTGTTTTTT. It specifies CASSLFGGWNTGELFF.

J is TRBJ1-2 and V is TRBV20-1, with no clear D. CDR1 and CDR2 (germline): DFQATT, SNEGSKA (reference sequence). V lost 0 bases and J 5 bases, leaving 22 bases between the germline ends. The CDR3 has 17 residues. CDR3 sequence reads: CSARDTWRAGAIYGYTF. In DNA form, the CDR3 reads TGCAGTGCTAGAGATACTTGGAGGGCGGGAGCTATTTATGGCTACACCTTC.

V gene TRBV29-1 combines with J gene TRBJ1-5; the D gene is possibly TRBD1 (5 bases). CDR1 SQVTM and CDR2 ANQGSEA come from the germline V gene. V lost 3 bases and J 3 bases, leaving 9 bases between the germline ends. This CDR3 comprises 13 residues. CDR3 nucleotide sequence: TGCAGCGTTGAGCCGGGGGTCAATCAGCCCCAGCATTTT. This encodes CSVEPGVNQPQHF.

As to this clonotype: Possible read error: a much larger clone is one base away. The V gene is TRBV7-6, the J gene TRBJ2-1; the D is unclear. CDR1 is SGHVS and CDR2 is FNYEAQ in the germline V gene. Between the trimmed V and J ends, which lost 6 bases and 12 bases, there was a span of 6 bases. The CDR3 loop spans 9 amino acids. Here the CDR3 reads CASSFLQFF. DNA for the CDR3: TGTGCCAGCAGTTTTTTGCAGTTCTTC.

A few counts support this clonotype. The J gene is TRBJ2-1, the V gene TRBV20-1, with a tentative D call TRBD2 (6 bases). Germline CDR1 reads DFQATT; CDR2 reads SNEGSKA (reference sequence). Trimming left V 4 bases short and J 0 bases short, with 13 bases between. The CDR3 covers 15 residues. CDR3: CSATGDPSSYNEQFF. CDR3 DNA sequence: TGCAGTGCTACGGGGGACCCTAGCTCCTACAATGAGCAGTTCTTC.

This chain uses TRBV28 with TRBJ2-4, with 8 nucleotides matching TRBD2. Germline CDR1 and CDR2: MDHEN and SYDVKM. The CDR3 runs 13 residues. Trimming took 6 bases from V and 9 from J; bases not matched to a gene: 7. CDR3 coding DNA: TGTGCCAGCAGCGTGGCGGGGGGAAGCATTCAGTACTTC. Amino acid sequence: CASSVAGGSIQYF.

In this sample, this clonotype turned up a few times. In DNA, the CDR3 is TGTGCCAGCAGTTTTGGGGGGGCGCAAGCTTTCTTT. Protein: CASSFGGAQAFF. This chain links TRBV28 with TRBJ1-1, with a tentative D call TRBD1 (6 bases). V lost 3 bases and J lost 9, with 11 bases in between. The germline V gene has CDR1 MDHEN and CDR2 SYDVKM. This CDR3 comprises 12 residues.

Comment on this clonotype: A much larger clone is a single base away; this may be a read error. The chain combines TRBV4-1 with TRBJ2-3, with 9 bases identical to TRBD1. CDR3 length equals 15 residues. Germline CDR1 reads MGHRA; CDR2 reads YSYEKL. The CDR3 region has the DNA TGCGCCAGCAGTACCACAGGGGGCGAGACAGGTACGCAGTATTTT. It is translated as CASSTTGGETGTQYF.

This rearrangement joins TRBV5-6 to TRBJ2-7; 11 nucleotides align to TRBD1. The CDR3 spans 17 residues. The junction had 11 bases not matched to a gene; V was cut back by 2 bases and J by 4 bases. CDR1 and CDR2 (germline): SGHDT, YYEEEE. CDR3 sequence: CASSFLPPGQGVYEQYF. CDR3 DNA sequence: TGTGCCAGCAGCTTTTTGCCTCCGGGACAGGGGGTTTACGAGCAGTACTTC. The whole variable domain, remainder taken from reference TRBV5-6 and TRBJ2-7, is DAGVTQSPTHLIKTRGQQVTLRCSPKSGHDTVSWYQQALGQGPQFIFQYYEEEERQRGNFPDRFSGHQFPNYSSELNVNALLLGDSALYLCASSFLPPGQGVYEQYFGPGTRLTVT.